This T cell receptor beta chain was sequenced for a study of cytomegalovirus exposure and HLA in healthy donors. Study results and limitations: After further analysis at a later stage, some 15,000 TCR beta sequences were associated with HLA alleles at 0.05 false discovery rate. A few CMV-associated chains were confirmed in vitro to be specific for CMV antigens. With high specificity and sensitivity, the classifier reportedly diagnosed cytomegalovirus status.

In the PCR, 60 Vbeta and 13 Jbeta primers were used. TCRdb's copy holds only in-frame clones and misses some; the assay was immunoSEQ multiplex PCR. The profile covers around 130,000 clones, with about 70% appearing a single time and roughly 2% taken by the ten largest. The CDR3 is 13 residues long. Germline CDR1 and CDR2: MNHEY and SMNVEV (reference sequence). With 6 bases removed from V and 4 bases from J, the gap between germline ends came to 10 bases. Points on this clone: What it binds is not known.

Sequenced input: PBMCs. This TCR was sampled from a middle-aged woman in good health and CMV-seropositive. V and J are TRBV27 and TRBJ1-5, with D possibly matching TRBD1 (6 bases). CDR3 residues: CASSPGQNQPQHF. The CDR3 DNA reads as TGTGCCAGCAGCCCCGGACAGAATCAGCCCCAGCATTTT.